This T cell receptor beta chain appears in the sequencing data of a study of control samples from healthy donors and cancer patients. Method: immunoSEQ multiplex PCR; TCRdb's copy keeps in-frame clones and lacks some. The sample contains over 80,000 clones, about 80% of which appear only once. This TCR was recovered from a woman in her thirties in good health. The sequenced sample consisted of blood.

The CDR3 DNA sequence: TGTGCAAGTCGCTCCTCTTTAGGTGCGGGGAAGTGCTACGAGCAGTACTTC. Translating it yields CASRSSLGAGKCYEQYF. The chain links TRBV12-2 to TRBJ2-7; the tabulated D call, TRBD2, remains unverified against the DNA. TRBV12-2 is a pseudogene segment. The CDR3 covers 17 residues.